This passage covers 6 T cell receptor beta chains from one sample sequenced in a study of identical twins. MiXCR was run by TCRdb on the 5' RACE reads, yielding one entry per CDR3 protein. The sample consists of a few hundred thousand distinct CDR3 sequences, roughly 15% of them appearing once. These records were also assigned to another study, of yellow fever vaccine responses in identical twins.

Sequences were obtained from CD4+ T cells sorted from blood. These receptors were collected from a woman between 18 and 30 years old in good health.

This clonotype was detected only a few times. The V gene is TRBV24-1, the J gene TRBJ2-3, with D tentatively TRBD2 (5 bases). Trimming took off 4 bases at V and 0 bases at J, with 16 bases between the two ends. The length of the CDR3 is 17 residues. CDR1 and CDR2 (germline): KGHDR, SFDVKD. CDR3 DNA: TGTGCCACCAGTGACCCGGACGGGAAGAGTAGCACAGATACGCAGTATTTT. Translated: CATSDPDGKSSTDTQYF.

This clonotype was seen a handful of times. The rearrangement links TRBV18 to TRBJ2-5; D remains unclear. The CDR3 loop spans 14 amino acids. CDR1 is KGHSH, CDR2 LQKENI, per germline. Deletions cut 0 bases from V and 2 bases from J, with 7 bases between. CDR3 protein: CASSPPRWQETQYF. CDR3 coding DNA: TGTGCCAGCTCACCACCGAGGTGGCAAGAGACCCAGTACTTC.

This sequence joins TRBV20-1 and TRBJ1-1; 7 nucleotides match TRBD1. From germline, CDR1 is DFQATT and CDR2 SNEGSKA (reference sequence). This CDR3 contains 12 residues. The V segment lost 0 bases and the J segment 6 bases; nucleotides outside the gene matches: 1. The CDR3 DNA sequence: TGCAGTGCTAGAGACGGGACAGCTGAAGCTTTCTTT. Translated, it gives CSARDGTAEAFF.

This clonotype was seen a handful of times. The chain recombines TRBV6-1 with TRBJ1-1, with a possible D match to TRBD1 (6 bases). The CDR3 consists of 14 residues. CDR1 MNHNS and CDR2 SASEGT come from the germline V gene. The V gene lost 7 bases and the J gene lost 5 bases, with 17 bases spanning the gap. The CDR3 region is CASTFLGRGTEAFF. The CDR3, as DNA: TGTGCCAGCACCTTCCTGGGCAGGGGAACTGAAGCTTTCTTT.

This clonotype was observed a handful of times. This chain joins TRBV29-1 and TRBJ2-3; 10 positions agree with TRBD2. V trimming: 4 bases; J trimming: 1 base; junction bases outside the gene matches: 8. Per germline, CDR1 SQVTM and CDR2 ANQGSEA. The CDR3 runs to 16 residues. CDR3 sequence (DNA): TGCAGCGTTGGAGCGGGAGGGCCGATTCGCACAGATACGCAGTATTTT. Its protein product is CSVGAGGPIRTDTQYF.

The chain combines TRBV20-1 with TRBJ2-3; TRBD1 agrees at 8 bases. Germline trimming cut 6 bases from V and 6 bases from J; bases unmatched to any gene: 11. This CDR3 is built from 14 residues. From germline, CDR1 is DFQATT and CDR2 SNEGSKA (reference sequence). CDR3 coding DNA: TGCAGTGCCCAGGGGGCTCCGACCTGGGATACGCAGTATTTT. It encodes CSAQGAPTWDTQYF.